This T cell receptor beta chain was found in a study of T cells in Graves' hyperthyroidism and ophthalmopathy. Notes on this clonotype: The antigen is not known. Mismatch with germline at one junction end may stem from a read error.

The CDR3 has 14 amino acids. From RNA transcripts, TCR beta CDR3 regions were amplified. TCR CDR3 regions were first amplified by RT-PCR with HTBI primers. TCRdb re-analysed the multiplex PCR reads in MiXCR, keeping a single row per CDR3 protein. This table holds fewer than 550,000 distinct CDR3 sequences, 15% to 19% found once. Uncontrolled infection, other autoimmune disease, pregnancy or lactation disqualified patients from enrolment. Cells are PBMCs isolated from around 9.4 ml of fresh blood. Study findings and constraints: Appearing also in blood were most of the thyroid clonotypes expanded above 0.001. Through a model of 13 V-J features, ophthalmopathy was separated from stable hyperthyroidism.

The specimen sequenced was blood. This TCR derives from a woman aged 18-35 years with Graves' hyperthyroidism. The gene calls are TRBV12-3 or TRBV12-4 and TRBJ2-3; D is unclear. The CDR3 bases are TGTGCCAGCAGTTTAACTGGCAGCACAGATGCGCAGTATTTT. Protein: CASSLTGSTDAQYF.